This record concerns one T cell receptor (beta chain) sequence. Its antigen is not identified. This sample is drawn from a study of radiation and T cells in renal cell carcinoma. Noted treatment: treatment-naive control, cytoreductive nephrectomy. Control samples are tumors resected by cytoreductive nephrectomy without prior radiation. The tumor was a clear cell renal cell carcinoma. Only in-frame clones appear in the TCRdb table, and some are missing; sequencing was by immunoSEQ multiplex PCR. The sample contains approximately 12,000 clones, less than 70% of which appear only once. The CDR3 extends over 17 amino acids. Per germline, CDR1 SGHVS and CDR2 FQNEAQ. V lost 5 bases and J 3 bases, leaving 21 bases between the germline ends. Points from the study as a whole: Irradiated tumors had higher TCR clonality than control tumors. Irradiated tumors held more dominant CDR3 motifs than control tumors.

The sequence was collected from a woman older than 75 with renal cell carcinoma. The material sequenced was tumor tissue, taken from a patient whose treatment was nephrectomy without radiotherapy. The chain has TRBV7-8 and TRBJ2-3; a weak D match, TRBD2 (6 bases). This CDR3 reads CASSPSQAGRFTDTQYF. CDR3 DNA: TGTGCCAGCAGCCCGTCGCAAGCGGGTCGATTTACAGATACGCAGTATTTT.